This TCR beta chain was obtained from a study of cytomegalovirus exposure and HLA in healthy donors. Study-wide results and caveats: Apparent HLA restriction characterized most CMV-associated TCR beta chains in a later analysis. The study designated 150 to 200 TCR beta chains cytomegalovirus-associated. CMV serostatus stood as the only immune exposure information on hand.

Vbeta (60) and Jbeta (13) primers were used in the PCR. Here immunoSEQ multiplex PCR was the method, and the copy in TCRdb shows in-frame clones only, minus some. The data show under 150,000 clones, around 75% seen once. A remark on this clone: Its antigen is currently unknown.

Sequenced: PBMCs. This receptor was identified in a man between 60 and 70 years old in good health and CMV-seronegative.

The CDR3 DNA reads TGTGCCAGCAGCTTGGCTAGAGCTTCCGGGTTCGCCTACGAGCAGTACTTC. It codes for CASSLARASGFAYEQYF. The chain couples TRBV5-5 to TRBJ2-7; D is unclear. CDR3 length: 17 amino acids. V lost 0 bases, J lost 2 bases, and 18 bases lay in between. From germline, CDR1 is SGHKS and CDR2 YYEKEE (reference sequence).